These T cell receptor beta chains were read from a single sample in a study of shared clonotypes between healthy human individuals. Some clones are missing from TCRdb's copy, which holds only in-frame ones; the method was immunoSEQ multiplex PCR. The sample has about 1,900,000 clones, approximately 94% seen once. Source material: naive CD8+ T cells sorted from blood. The source of these receptors is a man aged 18 to 29 in good health. Each CDR3 is given with its conserved first and last residue. The D gene is left open where the match is weak. Only part of the rows carry a size: once, few, many, or a class if the clone is expanded.

v_gene,d_gene,j_gene,abundance,CDR3nt,CDR3aa
TRBV5-1,TRBD1,TRBJ1-1,NA,TGCGCCAGCAGCGATCGACAGGGAAATCCCACTGAAGCTTTCTTT,CASSDRQGNPTEAFF
TRBV30,NA,TRBJ2-3,NA,TGTGCCTGGAGTGTACTGGCGGGAATAGATACGCAGTATTTT,CAWSVLAGIDTQYF
TRBV4-2,NA,TRBJ2-7,few,TGTGCCAGCAGCCAAGAAGTGCCTAGCCAAAGCCACGAGCAGTACTTC,CASSQEVPSQSHEQYF
TRBV7-9,TRBD1,TRBJ1-3,NA,TGTGCCAGCAGCACGACAGGGCCTGGAAACACCATATATTTT,CASSTTGPGNTIYF
TRBV7-9,NA,TRBJ2-7,NA,TGTGCCAGCACCCTCCCCGGCAGCGATGATTCCTACGAGCAGTACTTC,CASTLPGSDDSYEQYF
TRBV11-3,NA,TRBJ2-1,NA,TGTGCCAGCTCCCCCAGCTCCTACAATGAGCAGTTCTTC,CASSPSSYNEQFF
TRBV19,NA,TRBJ1-6,NA,TGTGCCAGTAGGGGCCGGGGACTTTCACCCCTCCACTTT,CASRGRGLSPLHF
TRBV19,NA,TRBJ1-2,NA,TGTGCCAGTATCGAAGCGGGTGAATCCCCTAACTATGGCTACACCTTC,CASIEAGESPNYGYTF
TRBV6-1,NA,TRBJ2-7,NA,TGTGCCAGCAGTGTAATTCACAGGACCTACGAGCAGTACTTC,CASSVIHRTYEQYF
TRBV5-1,NA,TRBJ2-7,NA,TGCGCCAGCAGCTTGGAAGGGTACGCCTACGAGCAGTACTTC,CASSLEGYAYEQYF
TRBV29-1,NA,TRBJ2-7,once,TGCAGCGTTGCCTCGGACACAGCCTACGAGCAGTACTTC,CSVASDTAYEQYF
TRBV9,NA,TRBJ2-1,NA,TGTGCCAGCAGCGCCCGACAGGAGGGATCTTTATTCCAGCAGTTCTTC,CASSARQEGSLFQQFF
TRBV7-6,NA,TRBJ1-1,NA,TGTGCCAGCAGCTTAGCTCCCGGCGGACCTCCTTTCTTT,CASSLAPGGPPFF
TRBV10-3,TRBD1,TRBJ1-6,NA,TGTGCCATCAGCAGAGACGGGACAGGGGAATCACCCCTCCACTTT,CAISRDGTGESPLHF
TRBV14,NA,TRBJ1-1,NA,TGTGCCAGCACCCCAATTACAGTCGCCACTGAAGCTTTCTTT,CASTPITVATEAFF
TRBV11-2,NA,TRBJ2-5,once,TGTGCCAGCAGCCCCCTTAGGTTCGGCCAAGAGACCCAGTACTTC,CASSPLRFGQETQYF
TRBV5-1,NA,TRBJ1-3,NA,TGCGCCAGCAGCCCCACCACGGGCTTAAGCTCTGGAAACACCATATATTTT,CASSPTTGLSSGNTIYF
TRBV10-3,TRBD1,TRBJ2-1,NA,TGTGCCATCAGTGACCTGACAGGGGGCTACAATGAGCAGTTCTTC,CAISDLTGGYNEQFF
TRBV27,TRBD2,TRBJ2-2,NA,TGTGCCAGCAGTTTGGGCGGGAGGGCCCACCGGGAGCTGTTTTTT,CASSLGGRAHRELFF
TRBV5-6,TRBD1,TRBJ1-1,few,TGTGCCAGCAGCTTTTACAGGGGGCCCGGTGAAGCTTTCTTT,CASSFYRGPGEAFF
TRBV2,NA,TRBJ1-2,NA,TGTGCCAGCAGTGAAGCGGTGGCGGTTTATGGCTACACCTTC,CASSEAVAVYGYTF
TRBV15,NA,TRBJ1-5,NA,TGTGCCACCGCACACGGTCATTCGAATCAGCCCCAGCATTTT,CATAHGHSNQPQHF
TRBV1,NA,TRBJ2-1,NA,TGCACCAGCAGCCTCACCGACTCTGGGCAGTTCTTC,CTSSLTDSGQFF
TRBV7-9,TRBD2,TRBJ2-7,NA,TGTGCCAGCAGCTTAGCGATTGGACTAGCGGAACCCTACGAGCAGTACTTC,CASSLAIGLAEPYEQYF
TRBV7-2,NA,TRBJ2-3,NA,TGTGCCAGCAGCTTAGCGGCTAGCGCCTTGACAGATACGCAGTATTTT,CASSLAASALTDTQYF
TRBV30,NA,TRBJ2-7,NA,TGTGCCTGGAGTCCGTCCTCCTACGAGCAGTACTTC,CAWSPSSYEQYF
TRBV10-3,TRBD2,TRBJ2-1,NA,TGTGCCATCAGTGCTCTAGCGGGGGACAATGAGCAGTTCTTC,CAISALAGDNEQFF
TRBV4-2,NA,TRBJ1-1,NA,TGTGCCAGCAGCCACCCCCGCGTACACACTGAAGCTTTCTTT,CASSHPRVHTEAFF
TRBV19,NA,TRBJ2-1,NA,TGTGCCAGTAGTATAGTTGGCAGCAACTCCTACAATGAGCAGTTCTTC,CASSIVGSNSYNEQFF
TRBV2,TRBD1,TRBJ1-2,NA,TGTGCCAGCAGTCTCGATGCATCCGGGACAGTGTCCGCTTTTTACGCTGGCTACACCTTC,CASSLDASGTVSAFYAGYTF
TRBV4-1,TRBD2,TRBJ2-7,NA,TGCGCCAGCAGCCAAGATCAGGAAGCGGGGTTAACCTACGAGCAGTACTTC,CASSQDQEAGLTYEQYF
TRBV19,NA,TRBJ1-2,NA,TGTGCCAGTAGTATAGCGTGGGCCGGGGGCTATGGCTACACCTTC,CASSIAWAGGYGYTF
TRBV14,NA,TRBJ2-7,NA,TGTGCCAGCAGCCAAGTTTCCAGCGCCTACGAGCAGTACTTC,CASSQVSSAYEQYF
TRBV9,NA,TRBJ2-2,NA,TGTGCCAGCAGTTCGGGGTCCACGAGGGAGCTGTTTTTT,CASSSGSTRELFF
TRBV27,TRBD1,TRBJ2-7,once,TGTGCCAGCTCATACAGGGGGAGTGGAAACGAGCAGTACTTC,CASSYRGSGNEQYF
TRBV6-1,NA,TRBJ2-7,NA,TGTGCCAGCTATCCGGACAGCCCAGACTACGAGCAGTACTTC,CASYPDSPDYEQYF
TRBV7-6,NA,TRBJ1-5,NA,TGTGCCAGCAGCTTAGTCAGGGAGGGGCAGCCCCAGCATTTT,CASSLVREGQPQHF
TRBV10-3,NA,TRBJ2-7,NA,TGTGCCATCAGTGAGCCGACAGCCGCCTACGAGCAGTACTTC,CAISEPTAAYEQYF
TRBV4-2,NA,TRBJ2-1,NA,TGTGCCAGCAGCGTTGCGGCGGGGTCCTACAATGAGCAGTTCTTC,CASSVAAGSYNEQFF
TRBV25-1,TRBD2,TRBJ2-3,NA,TGTGCCAGCAGTGATGGACTAGCGGATAGCACAGATACGCAGTATTTT,CASSDGLADSTDTQYF
TRBV27,TRBD1,TRBJ2-1,NA,TGTGCCAGCGGGGGTCAGGGGGCTTACAATGAGCAGTTCTTC,CASGGQGAYNEQFF
TRBV4-3,TRBD2,TRBJ2-7,NA,TGCGCCAGCAGCCATTCTAGCGGGAATTCCTACGAGCAGTACTTC,CASSHSSGNSYEQYF
TRBV11-2,NA,TRBJ1-4,NA,TGTGCCAGCAGCTCCAACAGGGCAACTAATGAAAAACTGTTTTTT,CASSSNRATNEKLFF
TRBV6-1,NA,TRBJ2-4,NA,TGTGCCAGCAGTGAACCACAACAGGTCTACCCGGTAGTCATTCAGTACTTC,CASSEPQQVYPVVIQYF
TRBV27,NA,TRBJ2-7,NA,TGTGCCAGCAGACCCCGGACGGAAATCTACGAGCAGTACTTC,CASRPRTEIYEQYF
TRBV5-4,TRBD2,TRBJ2-7,NA,TGTGCCAGCAGCTCTAGCGGGATATACGAGCAGTACTTC,CASSSSGIYEQYF
TRBV27,NA,TRBJ1-4,NA,TGTGCCAGCAGTTTACGACAGTCGGGTGAAAAACTGTTTTTT,CASSLRQSGEKLFF
TRBV6-5,NA,TRBJ1-2,NA,TGTGCCAGCAGTTACTCATCTGGGGTTGGCTACACCTTC,CASSYSSGVGYTF
TRBV7-9,TRBD2,TRBJ2-2,NA,TGTGCCAGCAGCTCCCCAAGGACTAGGGCTAACACCGGGGAGCTGTTTTTT,CASSSPRTRANTGELFF
TRBV19,NA,TRBJ2-7,NA,TGTGCCAGTAGTCCCCGCCCCTTAGGAGATAACTACGAGCAGTACTTC,CASSPRPLGDNYEQYF
TRBV11-3,NA,TRBJ2-3,NA,TGTGCCAGCAGCTTAGAACAGGACACAGATACGCAGTATTTT,CASSLEQDTDTQYF
TRBV4-1,NA,TRBJ1-1,NA,TGCGCCAGCAGCCCAGTCCACGGGGGGCCTACTGAAGCTTTCTTT,CASSPVHGGPTEAFF
TRBV28,TRBD2,TRBJ2-1,NA,TGTGCCACCCAAGGACTAGCCTCCTACAATGAGCAGTTCTTC,CATQGLASYNEQFF
TRBV7-9,NA,TRBJ2-4,NA,TGTGCCAGCAGCTTAGTTTCTGGGGTAGCCAAAAACATTCAGTACTTC,CASSLVSGVAKNIQYF
TRBV1,NA,TRBJ2-7,NA,TGCACCAGCAGCCAGGAGCCCGAGTACGAGCAGTACTTC,CTSSQEPEYEQYF
TRBV28,NA,TRBJ1-2,NA,TGTGCCAGCAGTTTAACCGGTAACTATGGCTACACCTTC,CASSLTGNYGYTF